The 3 T cell receptor beta chains below all came from one sample that was sequenced in a study of T-cell memory formation after mild COVID-19. TCRdb re-called the 5' RACE reads through MiXCR, storing one row per CDR3 protein. The repertoire holds approximately 210,000 distinct CDR3 sequences, with around 30% as singletons. Sequencing input: PBMCs or a T cell subset sorted from them (not recorded which). The source of these receptors is an adult woman who had mild COVID-19 (a few samples of this study predate the infection). Cell type and time point are not known.

This chain uses TRBV7-2 with TRBJ1-5, with D maybe TRBD1 (5 bases). The CDR3 has 14 amino acids. Germline assignment: CDR1 SGHTA and CDR2 FQGNSA. V dropped 3 bases and J dropped 4 bases, with 10 bases sitting between them. In nucleotides, the CDR3 is TGTGCCAGCAGCTTTAACGGGGGAAATCAGCCCCAGCATTTT. Translation gives CASSFNGGNQPQHF.

The chain is built from TRBV29-1 and TRBJ1-5, with no clear D. The CDR3 has 12 residues. Trimming shortened V by 4 bases and J by 4 bases, and 8 bases separated the two germline ends. Germline V gives CDR1 SQVTM, CDR2 ANQGSEA. In nucleotides, the CDR3 is TGCAGCGTTGGAAACCTAAATCAGCCCCAGCATTTT. Encoded protein: CSVGNLNQPQHF.

This clonotype was counted between two and nine times. The gene calls are TRBV6-1 and TRBJ2-3; 12 nucleotides align to TRBD2. The length of the CDR3 is 16 residues. Germline trimming cut 2 bases from V and 4 bases from J; bases unmatched to any gene: 4. CDR1 and CDR2 (germline): MNHNS, SASEGT. CDR3 in amino acids: CASSENLAGGPDTQYF. The DNA of the CDR3 is TGTGCCAGCAGTGAAAACCTAGCGGGGGGGCCAGATACGCAGTATTTT.